A selection of T cell receptor beta chains follows, all from one sample in a study of T cell changes during pregnancy in multiple sclerosis. The data were produced by immunoSEQ multiplex PCR, yet TCRdb's version contains in-frame clones alone and is incomplete. The table shows approximately 30,000 clones, with approximately 92% occurring only once. This material consisted of CD8+ T cells from peripheral blood mononuclear cells, taken in the second trimester of pregnancy. The receptors derive from a female donor with multiple sclerosis, enrolled in a pregnancy study. The CDR3 runs from the conserved cysteine through the conserved F or W. Each record gives: clone size, J gene, V gene, D gene, CDR3 protein, CDR3 DNA. D genes are given only for firm matches. Clone size appears in some rows only: once, few, many, or a class for an expanded clone.

abundance: NA; j_gene: TRBJ1-1; v_gene: TRBV27; d_gene: NA; CDR3aa: CASSATPGTEAFF; CDR3nt: TGTGCCAGCAGTGCTACTCCGGGCACTGAAGCTTTCTTT
abundance: few; j_gene: TRBJ2-7; v_gene: TRBV4-1; d_gene: NA; CDR3aa: CASSQDPGRAYEQYF; CDR3nt: TGCGCCAGCAGCCAAGATCCAGGAAGAGCCTACGAGCAGTACTTC
abundance: once; j_gene: TRBJ2-1; v_gene: TRBV2; d_gene: NA; CDR3aa: CASSENPRAVEQFF; CDR3nt: TGTGCCAGCAGTGAAAATCCACGCGCGGTTGAGCAGTTCTTC
abundance: NA; j_gene: TRBJ2-1; v_gene: TRBV27; d_gene: TRBD2; CDR3aa: CASSLGLADYNEQFF; CDR3nt: TGTGCCAGCAGTTTGGGGCTAGCGGACTACAATGAGCAGTTCTTC
abundance: NA; j_gene: TRBJ1-2; v_gene: TRBV5-1; d_gene: NA; CDR3aa: CASSLRQSGDPNYGYTF; CDR3nt: TGCGCCAGCAGCTTGCGTCAGAGCGGGGATCCCAACTATGGCTACACCTTC
abundance: many; j_gene: TRBJ2-1; v_gene: TRBV28; d_gene: NA; CDR3aa: CASSSSTDNEQFF; CDR3nt: TGTGCCAGCAGTTCGTCGACAGACAATGAGCAGTTCTTC
abundance: once; j_gene: TRBJ2-1; v_gene: TRBV13; d_gene: TRBD2; CDR3aa: CASRETGGRHNEQFF; CDR3nt: TGTGCCAGCAGGGAGACTGGCGGGAGGCACAATGAGCAGTTCTTC
abundance: NA; j_gene: TRBJ1-2; v_gene: TRBV4-1; d_gene: TRBD1; CDR3aa: CASSQSFTGGFGYTF; CDR3nt: TGCGCCAGCAGCCAATCCTTTACAGGGGGCTTCGGCTACACCTTC
abundance: NA; j_gene: TRBJ1-2; v_gene: TRBV9; d_gene: NA; CDR3aa: CASSVVAWGVWGYTF; CDR3nt: TGTGCCAGCAGCGTCGTAGCGTGGGGGGTTTGGGGCTACACCTTC
abundance: once; j_gene: TRBJ2-2; v_gene: TRBV13; d_gene: TRBD1; CDR3aa: CASSLGQMEFGGELFF; CDR3nt: TGTGCCAGCAGCTTGGGACAGATGGAGTTCGGCGGGGAGCTGTTTTTT
abundance: NA; j_gene: TRBJ1-2; v_gene: TRBV5-1; d_gene: NA; CDR3aa: CASSLESGGYTF; CDR3nt: TGCGCCAGCAGCTTGGAGTCAGGGGGCTACACCTTC
abundance: NA; j_gene: TRBJ1-2; v_gene: TRBV4-1; d_gene: NA; CDR3aa: CASSQVGGRSYGYTF; CDR3nt: TGCGCCAGCAGCCAAGTGGGGGGGCGATCCTATGGCTACACCTTC
abundance: NA; j_gene: TRBJ2-1; v_gene: TRBV9; d_gene: TRBD2; CDR3aa: CASSVSGSSGSSYNEQFF; CDR3nt: TGTGCCAGCAGCGTTAGCGGGTCTAGCGGGAGCTCCTACAATGAGCAGTTCTTC